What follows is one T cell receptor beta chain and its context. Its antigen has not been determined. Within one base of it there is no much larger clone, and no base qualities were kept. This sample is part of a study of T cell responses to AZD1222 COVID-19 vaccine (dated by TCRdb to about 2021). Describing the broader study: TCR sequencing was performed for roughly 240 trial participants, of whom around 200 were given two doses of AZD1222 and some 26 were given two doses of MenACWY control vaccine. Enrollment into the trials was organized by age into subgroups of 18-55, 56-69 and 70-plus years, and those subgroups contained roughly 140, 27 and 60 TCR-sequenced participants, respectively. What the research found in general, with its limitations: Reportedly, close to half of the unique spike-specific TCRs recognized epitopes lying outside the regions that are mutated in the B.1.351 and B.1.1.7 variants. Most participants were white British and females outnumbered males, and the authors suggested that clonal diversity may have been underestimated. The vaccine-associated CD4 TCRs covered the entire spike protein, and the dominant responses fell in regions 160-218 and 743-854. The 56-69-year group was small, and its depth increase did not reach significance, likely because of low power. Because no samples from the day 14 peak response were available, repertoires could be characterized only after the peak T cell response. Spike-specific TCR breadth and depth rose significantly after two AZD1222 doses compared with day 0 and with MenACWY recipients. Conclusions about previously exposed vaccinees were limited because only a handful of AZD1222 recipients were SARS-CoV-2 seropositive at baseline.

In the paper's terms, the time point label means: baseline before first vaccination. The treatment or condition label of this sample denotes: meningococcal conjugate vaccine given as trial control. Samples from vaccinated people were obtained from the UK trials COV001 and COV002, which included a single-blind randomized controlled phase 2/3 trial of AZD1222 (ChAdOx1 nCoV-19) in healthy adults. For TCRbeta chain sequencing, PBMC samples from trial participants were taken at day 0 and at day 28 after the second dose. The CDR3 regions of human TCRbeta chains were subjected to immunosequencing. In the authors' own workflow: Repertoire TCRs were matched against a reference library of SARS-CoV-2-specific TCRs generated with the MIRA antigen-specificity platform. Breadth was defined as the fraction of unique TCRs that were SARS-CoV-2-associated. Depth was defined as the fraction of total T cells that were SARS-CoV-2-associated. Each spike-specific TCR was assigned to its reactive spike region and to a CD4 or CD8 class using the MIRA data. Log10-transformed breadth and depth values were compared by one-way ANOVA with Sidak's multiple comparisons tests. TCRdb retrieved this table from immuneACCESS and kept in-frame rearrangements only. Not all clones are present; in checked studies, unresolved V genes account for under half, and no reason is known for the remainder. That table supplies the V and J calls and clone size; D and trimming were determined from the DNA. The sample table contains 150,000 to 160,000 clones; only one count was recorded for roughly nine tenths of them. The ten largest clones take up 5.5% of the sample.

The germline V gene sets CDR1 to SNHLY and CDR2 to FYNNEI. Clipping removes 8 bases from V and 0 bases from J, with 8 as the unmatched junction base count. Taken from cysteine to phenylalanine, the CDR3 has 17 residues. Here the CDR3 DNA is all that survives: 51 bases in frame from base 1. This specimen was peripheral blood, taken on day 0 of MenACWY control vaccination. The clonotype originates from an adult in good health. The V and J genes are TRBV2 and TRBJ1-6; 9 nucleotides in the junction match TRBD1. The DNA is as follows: TGTGCCAGCTTCCGGACAGGGGCCCGCTCCTATAATTCACCCCTCCACTTT. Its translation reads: CASFRTGARSYNSPLHF.